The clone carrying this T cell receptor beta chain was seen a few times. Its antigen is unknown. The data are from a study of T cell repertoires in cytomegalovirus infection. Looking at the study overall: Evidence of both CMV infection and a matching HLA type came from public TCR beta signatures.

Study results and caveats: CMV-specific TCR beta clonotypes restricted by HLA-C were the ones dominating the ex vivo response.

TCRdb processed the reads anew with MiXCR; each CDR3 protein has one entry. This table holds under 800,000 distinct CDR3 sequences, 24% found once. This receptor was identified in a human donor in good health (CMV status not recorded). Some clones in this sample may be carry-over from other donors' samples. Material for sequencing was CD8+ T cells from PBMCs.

This CDR3 is CASSTGTGGPMNTEAFF. The CDR3 DNA is TGTGCCAGCAGTACAGGGACAGGGGGCCCCATGAACACTGAAGCTTTCTTT. V is TRBV6-2 or TRBV6-3 and J is TRBJ1-1; 12 bases agree with TRBD1. V gave up 5 bases and J gave up 0 bases; unmatched junction bases: 7. This CDR3 spans 17 amino acids. The germline gives CDR1 MNHEY, CDR2 SVGEGT.